The 27 T cell receptor beta chains below were found in one sample sequenced in a study of OX40 agonist ivuxolimab in advanced cancers. TCRdb's table, derived via immunoSEQ multiplex PCR, lists solely in-frame clones and lacks some. Of approximately 81,000 clones listed, more than 75% were seen once; the top ten hold around 0.5%. The sequencing used CD4+ or CD8+ T cells sorted from blood, collected in a trial of the OX40 agonist ivuxolimab. Receptor source: an adult with an advanced solid tumor such as melanoma, head and neck, liver or kidney cancer.

The chain joins TRBV5-1 to TRBJ2-3; D gene ambiguous. This CDR3 has 14 residues. The V end was cut by 0 bases, the J end by 6 bases, with 11 bases between. Germline V CDR1 and CDR2: SGHRS, YFSETQ. The CDR3 DNA reads TGCGCCAGCAGCTTGGGGGAAGCCATTGATACGCAGTATTTT. Its protein product is CASSLGEAIDTQYF.

The count of this clone is one. The chain joins TRBV27 to TRBJ2-5; D unclear. V lost 2 bases to trimming and J lost 4 bases, with 11 bases between them. This CDR3 region has 14 residues. From germline, CDR1 is MNHEY and CDR2 SMNVEV (reference sequence). The CDR3 bases are TGTGCCAGCAGTTTAATGACGCTGGGAGAGACCCAGTACTTC. Encoded protein: CASSLMTLGETQYF.

This chain joins TRBV7-3 and TRBJ2-1; D might be TRBD1 or TRBD2, each matching 6 bases. This CDR3 contains 13 residues. Germline-derived CDR1 and CDR2 are SGHTA and FQGTGA. With 5 bases removed from V and 7 bases from J, the gap between germline ends came to 12 bases. CDR3 DNA sequence: TGTGCCAGCAGCAACCCGGGGGCGAATGAGCAGTTCTTC. Its protein is CASSNPGANEQFF.

The chain couples TRBV6-6 to TRBJ2-3; D might be TRBD1 (5 bases). The CDR3 contains 14 residues. Trimming stripped 8 bases from V and 4 bases from J, with 16 bases between. Germline V gives CDR1 MNHNY, CDR2 SVGAGI (reference sequence). CDR3 sequence: CASCSREVSDTQYF. CDR3 nucleotide sequence: TGTGCCAGCTGTAGCAGGGAAGTTTCAGATACGCAGTATTTT.

The chain couples TRBV7-3 to TRBJ1-2; 11 positions match TRBD1. The CDR3 runs 13 residues. Trimming cost V 4 bases and J 7 bases; bases outside gene matches: 2. CDR1 and CDR2 from the germline V gene are SGHTA and FQGTGA. CDR3 nucleotides: TGTGCCAGCAGCTCAGGGACAGGGGGTGGCTACACCTTC. It codes for CASSSGTGGGYTF.

Comment on this clone: The junction and the germline gene differ at one end; a read error may be behind it. This chain joins TRBV5-4 and TRBJ2-7; possibly TRBD1 or TRBD2 for D (5 bases each). Germline lookup yields CDR1 SGHNT and CDR2 YYREEE (reference sequence). The CDR3 has 15 amino acids. CDR3 loop: CASSLAGQVSHEQYF. In DNA form, the CDR3 reads TGTGCCAGCAGCTTGGCGGGGCAGGTCTCCCACGAGCAGTACTTC. Full variable domain (remainder filled in from reference TRBV5-4 and TRBJ2-7): ETGVTQSPTHLIKTRGQQVTLRCSSQSGHNTVSWYQQALGQGPQFIFQYYREEENGRGNFPPRFSGLQFPNYSSELNVNALELDDSALYLCASSLAGQVSHEQYFGPGTRLTVT.

V usage is TRBV15 and J usage is TRBJ1-4; a weak D match, TRBD1 (6 bases). The length of the CDR3 is 14 residues. The germline V and J ends were trimmed by 1 base and 7 bases, with 10 bases remaining between them. Germline V lookup: CDR1 LNHNV, CDR2 YYDKDF (reference sequence). Here the CDR3 reads CATSRGDRSEKLFF. The CDR3 DNA sequence: TGTGCCACCAGCAGAGGAGACAGGAGTGAAAAACTGTTTTTT.

Notes on this clone: Other nucleotide sequences from this sample produce the same CDR3. The chain recombines TRBV6-5 with TRBJ2-1; 7 bases map to TRBD2. The ends lost 7 bases at V and 7 bases at J; junction bases unmatched: 10. CDR1 and CDR2 from the germline V gene are MNHEY and SVGAGI. The CDR3 is made up of 14 amino acids. The CDR3 sequence is CASTTGGAGNEQFF. DNA for the CDR3: TGTGCCAGCACAACGGGGGGAGCGGGGAATGAGCAGTTCTTC.

The chain recombines TRBV7-9 with TRBJ2-3; D may be TRBD2 (6 bases). Trimming shortened V by 4 bases and J by 1 base, and 9 bases separated the two germline ends. This CDR3 has 14 residues. Germline V gene sequence: CDR1 SEHNR, CDR2 FQNEAQ (reference sequence). CDR3 DNA sequence: TGTGCCAGCAGCTCCCGACTAGGCACAGATACGCAGTATTTT. As protein: CASSSRLGTDTQYF.

The V gene is TRBV7-3, the J gene TRBJ2-1, with D perhaps given as TRBD1 or TRBD2 (5 bases each). Trimming left V 0 bases short and J 6 bases short, with 15 bases between. The CDR3 runs to 16 residues. The germline V gene has CDR1 SGHTA and CDR2 FQGTGA. CDR3 in DNA: TGTGCCAGCAGCTTAACGCGCCGGGAAAGGGGCAATGAGCAGTTCTTC. It yields the protein CASSLTRRERGNEQFF.

The chain uses TRBV5-4 and TRBJ2-2, with 7 nucleotides matching TRBD1. Germline values: CDR1 SGHNT, CDR2 YYREEE (reference sequence). This CDR3 contains 13 residues. Trimming cost V 4 bases and J 5 bases; bases outside gene matches: 2. CDR3 in amino acids: CASSGRGTGELFF. CDR3 DNA: TGTGCCAGCAGCGGCAGGGGGACCGGGGAGCTGTTTTTT. Full variable domain (remainder filled in from reference TRBV5-4 and TRBJ2-2): ETGVTQSPTHLIKTRGQQVTLRCSSQSGHNTVSWYQQALGQGPQFIFQYYREEENGRGNFPPRFSGLQFPNYSSELNVNALELDDSALYLCASSGRGTGELFFGEGSRLTVL.

The gene calls are TRBV5-1 and TRBJ1-3; D call uncertain. CDR1 is SGHRS and CDR2 is YFSETQ in the germline V gene. V lost 4 bases and J 0 bases, leaving 8 bases between the germline ends. The CDR3 runs to 14 residues. The CDR3 coding sequence is TGCGCCAGCAGCCGGGCCAGCTCTGGAAACACCATATATTTT. Protein sequence: CASSRASSGNTIYF.

This clone was seen a handful of times. The chain joins TRBV6-1 to TRBJ1-2; maybe TRBD1 (5 bases). From germline, CDR1 is MNHNS and CDR2 SASEGT. This CDR3 comprises 14 residues. Trimming stripped 0 bases from V and 5 bases from J, with 10 bases between. The CDR3 region has the DNA TGTGCCAGCAGTGAAGCGACCGGGACGTATGGCTACACCTTC. Residues: CASSEATGTYGYTF.

This clone was observed at least ten times. The chain recombines TRBV7-3 with TRBJ2-7, with D tentatively TRBD1 or TRBD2 (5 bases each). The germline V gene encodes CDR1 SGHTA and CDR2 FQGTGA. V was pared by 5 bases and J by 6 bases, with 17 bases between. This CDR3 has 14 residues. CDR3 sequence reads: CASSQGPRAGEQYF. In DNA form, the CDR3 reads TGTGCCAGCAGCCAGGGACCGAGGGCTGGCGAGCAGTACTTC.

The gene calls are TRBV7-6 and TRBJ2-1; either TRBD1 or TRBD2 may supply D (5 bases each). CDR1 SGHVS and CDR2 FNYEAQ come from the germline V gene. The V end lost 3 bases, the J end lost 5 bases, and 8 bases lay between the germline ends. The CDR3 spans 13 residues. The CDR3 DNA sequence: TGTGCCAGCAGCTTCCTGGGGGACAATGAGCAGTTCTTC. Translation: CASSFLGDNEQFF.

This chain uses TRBV10-3 with TRBJ1-3; D is uncertain. Per the germline V gene, CDR1 is ENHRY and CDR2 is SYGVKD. The V gene lost 11 bases and the J gene lost 0 bases, with 23 bases spanning the gap. CDR3 length equals 17 residues. This CDR3 is CASQQRGSFGSGNTIYF. In DNA form, the CDR3 reads TGTGCCTCACAACAAAGAGGCAGCTTTGGCTCTGGAAACACCATATATTTT.

This chain uses TRBV28 with TRBJ2-1; weak D call: TRBD1 (6 bases). The CDR3 is made up of 14 amino acids. Germline V gives CDR1 MDHEN, CDR2 SYDVKM. V shed 6 bases and J shed 7 bases, with 16 bases lying between them. The DNA for the CDR3 is TGTGCCAGCAGCGTAATGGACAGTTGGAATGAGCAGTTCTTC. Translation: CASSVMDSWNEQFF.

CDR3 coding DNA: TGTGCCAGCAGTTTCCGGGTAAATTCTGGTTACGAGCAGTACTTC. Translated, it gives CASSFRVNSGYEQYF. J is TRBJ2-7 and V is TRBV6-5; D is uncertain. The CDR3 sequence is 15 residues long. V was trimmed by 4 bases and J by 4 bases, leaving 17 bases between them. Germline lookup yields CDR1 MNHEY and CDR2 SVGAGI.

The rearrangement uses TRBV7-9 and TRBJ2-2; D not certain. The length of the CDR3 is 13 residues. CDR1 SEHNR and CDR2 FQNEAQ come from the germline V gene (reference sequence). V dropped 5 bases and J dropped 5 bases, with 9 bases sitting between them. In DNA form, the CDR3 reads TGTGCCAGCAGCCCTTTTTGGACCGGGGAGCTGTTTTTT. It codes for CASSPFWTGELFF.

V gene TRBV4-2 combines with J gene TRBJ2-2; tentatively, D is TRBD1 (6 bases). Germline V CDR1 and CDR2: LGHNA, YNFKEQ. Trimming stripped 0 bases from V and 4 bases from J, with 12 bases between. The length of the CDR3 is 16 residues. The CDR3 nucleotides are TGTGCCAGCAGCCAAGATGCCCAGGGGACCACCGGGGAGCTGTTTTTT. Translation: CASSQDAQGTTGELFF.

The J gene is TRBJ1-5, the V gene TRBV7-6; 7 bases match TRBD1. V was pared by 5 bases and J by 4 bases, with 5 bases of the junction left unmatched. CDR3 length: 14 residues. Germline CDR1 reads SGHVS; CDR2 reads FNYEAQ. CDR3 sequence: CASSPDRVNQPQHF. The CDR3 DNA reads as TGTGCCAGCAGCCCCGACAGGGTTAATCAGCCCCAGCATTTT.

The chain carries TRBV11-2 and TRBJ2-3, with 10 bases fitting TRBD1. This CDR3 contains 15 residues. Unmatched junction bases numbered 6, after V lost 3 bases and J lost 6 bases. The germline CDR1 and CDR2 sequences are SGHAT and FQNNGV. CDR3 protein: CASSFGTGVFDTQYF. The CDR3 bases are TGTGCCAGCAGCTTTGGGACAGGGGTTTTTGATACGCAGTATTTT.

CDR3: CASRPGLEKQPQHF. The CDR3 DNA follows: TGTGCCAGCCGACCAGGGCTCGAGAAACAGCCCCAGCATTTT. The chain employs TRBV2 and TRBJ1-5; D may be TRBD1 (5 bases). The germline V gene has CDR1 SNHLY and CDR2 FYNNEI. Trimming stripped 8 bases from V and 7 bases from J, with 18 bases between. CDR3 length: 14 residues.

The chain carries TRBV19 and TRBJ1-2; weak D call: TRBD1 (5 bases). Germline loops: CDR1 LNHDA, CDR2 SQIVND (reference sequence). This CDR3 spans 15 amino acids. Trimming removed 7 bases at V and 3 bases at J, with 18 bases between. CDR3 coding DNA: TGTGCCAGTAATTCGGGGGACCCTACTCACTATGGCTACACCTTC. Its translation is CASNSGDPTHYGYTF. Combining the CDR3 with reference TRBV19 and TRBJ1-2 gives the whole variable domain DGGITQSPKYLFRKEGQNVTLSCEQNLNHDAMYWYRQDPGQGLRLIYYSQIVNDFQKGDIAEGYSVSREKKESFPLTVTSAQKNPTAFYLCASNSGDPTHYGYTFGSGTRLTVV.

The rearrangement joins TRBV14 to TRBJ1-2; D not resolved. Germline lookup yields CDR1 SGHDN and CDR2 FVKESK. CDR3 length: 13 residues. Trimming pared 3 bases from V and 8 bases from J, leaving 13 bases between. The CDR3 reads CASSQGKWRGYTF. CDR3 bases: TGTGCCAGCAGCCAGGGGAAGTGGAGGGGCTACACCTTC.

This chain links TRBV2 with TRBJ1-4, with TRBD1 matching 7 bases. J lost 7 bases, V lost 6 bases, and 11 bases had no gene match. Germline V gene data show CDR1 as SNHLY and CDR2 as FYNNEI. The CDR3 is 15 amino acids. CDR3 coding DNA: TGTGCCAGCAGGGGCGGGACAGCCAGGGGTGAAAAACTGTTTTTT. It yields the protein CASRGGTARGEKLFF.

This chain links TRBV27 with TRBJ1-4, with unresolved D. Germline V lookup: CDR1 MNHEY, CDR2 SMNVEV (reference sequence). The germline V and J ends were trimmed by 4 bases and 4 bases, with 16 bases remaining between them. The CDR3 extends over 16 amino acids. The CDR3 reads CASSSTRLNFNEKLFF. For the CDR3, the DNA is TGTGCCAGCAGTTCGACAAGACTGAACTTTAATGAAAAACTGTTTTTT.